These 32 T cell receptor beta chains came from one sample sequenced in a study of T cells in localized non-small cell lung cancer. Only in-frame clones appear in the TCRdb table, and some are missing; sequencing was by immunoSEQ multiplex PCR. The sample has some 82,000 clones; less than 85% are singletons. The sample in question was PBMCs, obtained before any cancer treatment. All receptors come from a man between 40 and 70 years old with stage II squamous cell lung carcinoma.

The CDR3 spells CASSPEWALAKNIQYF. The DNA of the CDR3 is TGTGCCAGCAGCCCAGAGTGGGCCCTAGCCAAAAACATTCAGTACTTC. The chain employs TRBV7-9 and TRBJ2-4; D not certain. V lost 5 bases, J lost 0 bases, and 14 bases lay in between. This CDR3 has 16 amino acids. Germline CDR1 is SEHNR and CDR2 is FQNEAQ (reference sequence).

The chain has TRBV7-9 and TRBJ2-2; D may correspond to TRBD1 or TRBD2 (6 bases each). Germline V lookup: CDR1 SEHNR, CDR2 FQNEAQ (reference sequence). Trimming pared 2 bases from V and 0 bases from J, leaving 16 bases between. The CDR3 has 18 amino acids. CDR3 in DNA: TGTGCCAGCAGCTTACATACGGGGGCCGTAGCGAACACCGGGGAGCTGTTTTTT. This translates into CASSLHTGAVANTGELFF.

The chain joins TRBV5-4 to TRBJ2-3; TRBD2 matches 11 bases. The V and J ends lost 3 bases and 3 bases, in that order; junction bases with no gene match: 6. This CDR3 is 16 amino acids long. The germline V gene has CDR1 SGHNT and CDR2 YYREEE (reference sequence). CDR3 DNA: TGTGCCAGCAGCTCCGGTAGCGGGGGGGGAACAGATACGCAGTATTTT. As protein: CASSSGSGGGTDTQYF.

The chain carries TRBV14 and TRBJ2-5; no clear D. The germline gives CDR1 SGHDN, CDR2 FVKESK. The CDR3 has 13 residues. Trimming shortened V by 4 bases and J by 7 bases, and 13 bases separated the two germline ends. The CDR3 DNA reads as TGTGCCAGCAGCCCAAGGCCCCCGGCGACCCAGTACTTC. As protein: CASSPRPPATQYF. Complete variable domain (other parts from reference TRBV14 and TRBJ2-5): EAGVTQFPSHSVIEKGQTVTLRCDPISGHDNLYWYRRVMGKEIKFLLHFVKESKQDESGMPNNRFLAERTGGTYSTLKVQPAELEDSGVYFCASSPRPPATQYFGPGTRLLVL.

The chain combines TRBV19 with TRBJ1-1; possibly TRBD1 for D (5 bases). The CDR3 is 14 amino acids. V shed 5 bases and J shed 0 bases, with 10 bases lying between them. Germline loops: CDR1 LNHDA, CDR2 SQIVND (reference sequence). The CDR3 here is CASSDRQLNTEAFF. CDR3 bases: TGTGCCAGTAGTGACCGACAGCTGAACACTGAAGCTTTCTTT.

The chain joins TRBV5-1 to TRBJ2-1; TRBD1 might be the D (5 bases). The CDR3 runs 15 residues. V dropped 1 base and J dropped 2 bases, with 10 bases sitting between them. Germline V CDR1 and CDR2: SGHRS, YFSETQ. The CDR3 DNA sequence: TGCGCCAGCAGCTTGAGGGGTGGACCCTACAATGAGCAGTTCTTC. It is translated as CASSLRGGPYNEQFF. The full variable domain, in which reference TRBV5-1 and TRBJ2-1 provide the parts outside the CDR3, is KAGVTQTPRYLIKTRGQQVTLSCSPISGHRSVSWYQQTPGQGLQFLFEYFSETQRNKGNFPGRFSGRQFSNSRSEMNVSTLELGDSALYLCASSLRGGPYNEQFFGPGTRLTVL.

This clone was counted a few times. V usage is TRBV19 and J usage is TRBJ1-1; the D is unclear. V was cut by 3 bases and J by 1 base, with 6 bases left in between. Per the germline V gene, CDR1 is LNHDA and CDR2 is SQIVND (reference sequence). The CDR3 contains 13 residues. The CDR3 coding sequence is TGTGCCAGTAGTATGTTACGGAACACTGAAGCTTTCTTT. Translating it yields CASSMLRNTEAFF. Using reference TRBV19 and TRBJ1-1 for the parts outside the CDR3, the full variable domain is DGGITQSPKYLFRKEGQNVTLSCEQNLNHDAMYWYRQDPGQGLRLIYYSQIVNDFQKGDIAEGYSVSREKKESFPLTVTSAQKNPTAFYLCASSMLRNTEAFFGQGTRLTVV.

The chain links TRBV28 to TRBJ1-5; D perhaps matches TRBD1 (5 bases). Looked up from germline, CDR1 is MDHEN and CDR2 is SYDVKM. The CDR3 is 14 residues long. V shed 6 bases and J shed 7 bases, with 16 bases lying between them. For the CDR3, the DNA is TGTGCCAGCAGCCCGCCGGGGGGGATACAGCCCCAGCATTTT. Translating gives CASSPPGGIQPQHF.

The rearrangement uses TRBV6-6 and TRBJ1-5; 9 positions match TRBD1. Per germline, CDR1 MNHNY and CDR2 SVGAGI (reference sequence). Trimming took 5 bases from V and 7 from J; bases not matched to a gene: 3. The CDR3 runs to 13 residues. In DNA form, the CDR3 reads TGTGCCAGCAGTACAGGGGGCGGGCAGCCCCAGCATTTT. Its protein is CASSTGGGQPQHF.

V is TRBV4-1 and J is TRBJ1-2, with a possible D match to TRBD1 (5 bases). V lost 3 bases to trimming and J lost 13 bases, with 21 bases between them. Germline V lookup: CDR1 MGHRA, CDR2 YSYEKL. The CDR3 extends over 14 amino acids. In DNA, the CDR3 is TGCGCCAGCAGCCAGTACATCGGGGGAGAGGATCTCACCTTC. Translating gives CASSQYIGGEDLTF.

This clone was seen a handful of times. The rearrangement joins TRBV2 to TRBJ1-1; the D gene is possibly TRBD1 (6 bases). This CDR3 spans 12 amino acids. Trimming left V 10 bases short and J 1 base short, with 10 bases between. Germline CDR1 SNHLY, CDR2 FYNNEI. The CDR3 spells CAKQGPNTEAFF. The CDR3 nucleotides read TGTGCCAAACAGGGCCCGAACACTGAAGCTTTCTTT.

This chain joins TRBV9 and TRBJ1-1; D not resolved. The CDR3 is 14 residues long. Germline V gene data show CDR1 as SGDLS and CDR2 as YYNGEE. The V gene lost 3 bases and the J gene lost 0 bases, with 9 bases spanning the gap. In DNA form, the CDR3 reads TGTGCCAGCAGCGGCCACGGGGTGAACACTGAAGCTTTCTTT. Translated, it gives CASSGHGVNTEAFF.

Here the CDR3 reads CASSSHRLAVYEQYF. The CDR3 nucleotides read TGTGCCAGCAGTTCCCACAGACTAGCGGTTTACGAGCAGTACTTC. The chain uses TRBV28 and TRBJ2-7, with 9 bases matching TRBD2. Germline V lookup: CDR1 MDHEN, CDR2 SYDVKM. The CDR3 is 15 residues long. The V segment lost 4 bases and the J segment 4 bases; nucleotides outside the gene matches: 8.

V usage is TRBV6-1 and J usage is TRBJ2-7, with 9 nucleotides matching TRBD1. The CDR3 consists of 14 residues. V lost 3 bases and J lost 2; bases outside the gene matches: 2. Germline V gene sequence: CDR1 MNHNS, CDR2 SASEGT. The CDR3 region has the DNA TGTGCCAGCAGTGATACAGGGGGCCCCTACGAGCAGTACTTC. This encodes CASSDTGGPYEQYF.

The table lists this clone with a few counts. This chain's CDR3 is CASSYQWGTPLHF. Written as DNA, the CDR3 is TGTGCCAGCAGTTACCAATGGGGGACACCCTTACATTTT. The chain carries TRBV6-6 and TRBJ1-5; possible D gene TRBD1, 6 bases. V was cut by 2 bases and J by 16 bases, with 18 bases left in between. CDR1 and CDR2 (germline): MNHNY, SVGAGI (reference sequence). CDR3 length: 13 residues.

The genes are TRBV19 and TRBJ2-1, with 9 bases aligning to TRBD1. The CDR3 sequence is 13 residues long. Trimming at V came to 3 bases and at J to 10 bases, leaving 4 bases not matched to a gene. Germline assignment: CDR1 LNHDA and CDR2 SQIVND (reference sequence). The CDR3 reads CASSMTGGDEQFF. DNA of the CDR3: TGTGCCAGTAGTATGACAGGGGGAGACGAGCAGTTCTTC.

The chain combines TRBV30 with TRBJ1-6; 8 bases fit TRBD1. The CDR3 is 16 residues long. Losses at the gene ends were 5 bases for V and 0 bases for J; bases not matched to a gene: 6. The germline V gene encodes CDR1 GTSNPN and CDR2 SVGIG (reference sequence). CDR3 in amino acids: CAWRRDRSSYNSPLHF. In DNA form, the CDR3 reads TGTGCCTGGCGCCGGGACAGGAGCTCCTATAATTCACCCCTCCACTTT.

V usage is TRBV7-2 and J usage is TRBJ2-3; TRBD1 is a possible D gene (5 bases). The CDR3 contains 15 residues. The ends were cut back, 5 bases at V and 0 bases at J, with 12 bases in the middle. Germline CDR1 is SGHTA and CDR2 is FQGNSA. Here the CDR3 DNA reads TGTGCCAGCAGCGATCCCCAGGGTAGCACAGATACGCAGTATTTT. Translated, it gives CASSDPQGSTDTQYF.

CDR3 sequence reads: CASSFLAGGWNEQFF. The CDR3 nucleotides read TGCGCCAGCAGTTTTCTAGCGGGAGGATGGAATGAGCAGTTCTTC. The chain joins TRBV5-1 to TRBJ2-1, with 11 bases that match TRBD2. This CDR3 is 15 amino acids long. The germline CDR1 and CDR2 sequences are SGHRS and YFSETQ. Trimming removed 5 bases from V and 7 bases from J; junction bases left unmatched: 8.

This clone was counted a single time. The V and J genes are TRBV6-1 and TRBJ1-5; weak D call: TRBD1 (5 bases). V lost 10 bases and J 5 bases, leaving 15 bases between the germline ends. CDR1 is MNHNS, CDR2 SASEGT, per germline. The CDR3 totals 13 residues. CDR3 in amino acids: CATLGQSYQPQHF. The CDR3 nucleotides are TGTGCCACCTTGGGGCAGTCCTATCAGCCCCAGCATTTT.

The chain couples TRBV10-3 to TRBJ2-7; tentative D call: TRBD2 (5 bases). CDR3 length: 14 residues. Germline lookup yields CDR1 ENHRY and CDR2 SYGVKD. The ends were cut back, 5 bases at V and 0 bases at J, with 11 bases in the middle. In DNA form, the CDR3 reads TGTGCCATCAGTCCGGGGTTCAGCTCCTACGAGCAGTACTTC. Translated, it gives CAISPGFSSYEQYF.

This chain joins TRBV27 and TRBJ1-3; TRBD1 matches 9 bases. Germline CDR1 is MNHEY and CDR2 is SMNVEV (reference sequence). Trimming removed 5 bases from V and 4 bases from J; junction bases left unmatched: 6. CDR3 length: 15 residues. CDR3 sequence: CASSQRQGVGNTIYF. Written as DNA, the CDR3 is TGTGCCAGCAGTCAGCGACAGGGGGTCGGAAACACCATATATTTT.

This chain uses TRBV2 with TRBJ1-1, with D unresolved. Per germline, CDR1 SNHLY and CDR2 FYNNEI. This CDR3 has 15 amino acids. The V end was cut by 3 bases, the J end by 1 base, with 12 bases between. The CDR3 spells CASSEVISRNTEAFF. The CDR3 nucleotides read TGTGCCAGCAGTGAGGTCATATCGAGGAACACTGAAGCTTTCTTT.

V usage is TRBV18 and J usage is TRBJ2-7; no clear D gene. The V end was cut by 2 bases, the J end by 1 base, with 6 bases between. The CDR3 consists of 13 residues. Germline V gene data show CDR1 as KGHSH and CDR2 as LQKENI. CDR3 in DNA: TGTGCCAGCTCACCAATCGGGTCCTACGAGCAGTACTTC. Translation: CASSPIGSYEQYF.

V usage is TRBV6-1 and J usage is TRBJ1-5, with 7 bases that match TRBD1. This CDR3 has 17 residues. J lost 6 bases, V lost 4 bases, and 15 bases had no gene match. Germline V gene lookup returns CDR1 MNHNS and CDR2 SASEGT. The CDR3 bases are TGTGCCAGCAGTGTTAGAGGGGGCGCGGATTTCGGTCAGCCCCAGCATTTT. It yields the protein CASSVRGGADFGQPQHF.

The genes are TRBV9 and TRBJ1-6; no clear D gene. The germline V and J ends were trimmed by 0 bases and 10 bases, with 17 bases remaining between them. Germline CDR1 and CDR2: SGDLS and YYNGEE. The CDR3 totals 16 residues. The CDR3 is CASSVEGNPAGSPLHF. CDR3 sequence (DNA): TGTGCCAGCAGCGTAGAAGGGAACCCGGCAGGATCACCCCTCCACTTT.

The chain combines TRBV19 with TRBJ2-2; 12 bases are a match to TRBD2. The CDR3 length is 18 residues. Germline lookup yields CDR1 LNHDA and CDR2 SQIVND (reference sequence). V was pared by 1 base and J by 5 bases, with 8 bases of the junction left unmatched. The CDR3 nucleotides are TGTGCCAGTAGTATAGGACGGGGACTAGCGGGCCTAACCGGGGAGCTGTTTTTT. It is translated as CASSIGRGLAGLTGELFF.

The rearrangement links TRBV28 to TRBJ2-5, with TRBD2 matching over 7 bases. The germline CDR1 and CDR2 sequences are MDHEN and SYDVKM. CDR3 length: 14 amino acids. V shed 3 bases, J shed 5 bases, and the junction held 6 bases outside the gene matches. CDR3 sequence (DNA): TGTGCCAGCAGTTTGAGCGGGGCCTGGGAGACCCAGTACTTC. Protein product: CASSLSGAWETQYF.

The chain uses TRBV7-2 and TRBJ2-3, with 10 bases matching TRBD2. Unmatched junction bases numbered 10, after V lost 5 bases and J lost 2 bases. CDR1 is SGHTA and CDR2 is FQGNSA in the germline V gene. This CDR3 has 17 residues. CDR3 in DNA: TGTGCCAGCAGCAAAAACCGACTAGCGGGTACCACAGATACGCAGTATTTT. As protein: CASSKNRLAGTTDTQYF.

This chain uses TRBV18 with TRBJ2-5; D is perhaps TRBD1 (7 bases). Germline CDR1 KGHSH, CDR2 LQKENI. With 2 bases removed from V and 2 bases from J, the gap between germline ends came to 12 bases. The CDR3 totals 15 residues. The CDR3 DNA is TGTGCCAGCTCACCATTACAGGGGACTCAAGAGACCCAGTACTTC. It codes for CASSPLQGTQETQYF.

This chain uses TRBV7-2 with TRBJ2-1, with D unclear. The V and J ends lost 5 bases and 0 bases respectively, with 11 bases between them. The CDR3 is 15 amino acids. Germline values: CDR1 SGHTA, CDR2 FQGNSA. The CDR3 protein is CASSHYHSSYNEQFF. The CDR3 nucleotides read TGTGCCAGCAGCCACTACCATAGCTCCTACAATGAGCAGTTCTTC.

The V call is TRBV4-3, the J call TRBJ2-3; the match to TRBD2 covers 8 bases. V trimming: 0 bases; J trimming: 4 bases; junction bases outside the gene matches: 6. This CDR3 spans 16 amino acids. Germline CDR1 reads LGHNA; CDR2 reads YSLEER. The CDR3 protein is CASSQDPGGIADTQYF. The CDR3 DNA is TGCGCCAGCAGCCAAGATCCGGGGGGGATCGCAGATACGCAGTATTTT.